This TCR beta chain originates from a study of naive and memory T cell subsets. V trimming: 4 bases; J trimming: 4 bases; junction bases outside the gene matches: 7. CDR1 is SEHNR and CDR2 is FQNEAQ in the germline V gene (reference sequence). CDR3 size: 15 residues. Ligated cDNA underwent four rounds of PCR with nested alpha and beta constant region primers and SP2. TCRdb reprocessed the 5' RACE reads via MiXCR and lists one record per CDR3 protein. The sample holds 55,000 to 65,000 distinct CDR3 sequences, approximately 8% seen once. TCR cDNA received a 3' ligated oligonucleotide that carried a UMI. Input was 1 to 1000 ng of DNase-treated total RNA without cell sorting.

This receptor was identified in a female donor in good health. The chain uses TRBV7-9 and TRBJ2-1, with 7 bases fitting TRBD1. In DNA, the CDR3 is TGTGCCAGCAGCTCGACAGGGATAGTGTACAATGAGCAGTTCTTC. As protein: CASSSTGIVYNEQFF.